The clone carrying this T cell receptor beta chain has a handful of counts. CDR1 is SNHLY and CDR2 is FYNNEI in the germline V gene. There are 13 residues in the CDR3. V lost 7 bases and J lost 2; bases outside the gene matches: 2. This record comes from a study of blood T cell repertoires in COVID-19. Whole-study context: Specimens from acute and convalescent COVID-19 originated in the United States, Italy and Spain. PBMCs, B-cell-depleted T cells, or T cells were the source of the cDNA or gDNA that made up the material.

Which cohort a participant joined came from the clinical history participants gave. The data were produced by immunoSEQ multiplex PCR, yet TCRdb's version contains in-frame clones alone and is incomplete. The sample lists roughly 500,000 clones, roughly 90% occurring once. The source is a woman between 40 and 55 years old who had recovered from COVID-19. The chain has TRBV2 and TRBJ2-7, with TRBD2 matching over 10 bases. Sequenced sample: PBMCs or T cells enriched from blood (not recorded which). Here the CDR3 DNA reads TGTGCCAGCAAAGCGGGAGGGCCCTACGAGCAGTACTTC. It is translated as CASKAGGPYEQYF.